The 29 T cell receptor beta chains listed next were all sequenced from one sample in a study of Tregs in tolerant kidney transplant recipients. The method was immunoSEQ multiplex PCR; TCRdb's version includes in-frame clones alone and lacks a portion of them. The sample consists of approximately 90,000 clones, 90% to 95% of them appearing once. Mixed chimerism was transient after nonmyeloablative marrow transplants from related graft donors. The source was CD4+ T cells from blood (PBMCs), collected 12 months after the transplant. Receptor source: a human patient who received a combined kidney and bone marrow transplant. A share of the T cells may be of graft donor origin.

The CDR3 reads CAISEMAGNIHEQYF. CDR3 coding DNA: TGTGCCATCAGTGAAATGGCAGGGAATATTCACGAGCAGTACTTC. This chain uses TRBV10-3 with TRBJ2-7; TRBD1 might be the D (5 bases). Trimming removed 3 bases at V and 5 bases at J, with 17 bases between. This CDR3 is built from 15 residues. Germline V gives CDR1 ENHRY, CDR2 SYGVKD.

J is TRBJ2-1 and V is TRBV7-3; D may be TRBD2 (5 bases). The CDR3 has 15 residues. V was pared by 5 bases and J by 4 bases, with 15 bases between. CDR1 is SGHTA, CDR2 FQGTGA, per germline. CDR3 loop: CASSRSGGPYNEQFF. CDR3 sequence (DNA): TGTGCCAGCAGCCGCAGCGGAGGCCCTTACAATGAGCAGTTCTTC.

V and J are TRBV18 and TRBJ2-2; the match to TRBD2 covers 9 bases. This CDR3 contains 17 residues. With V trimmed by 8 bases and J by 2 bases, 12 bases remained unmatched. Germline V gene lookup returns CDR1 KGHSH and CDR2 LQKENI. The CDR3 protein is CASPRIAGVVNTGELFF. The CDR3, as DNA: TGTGCCAGCCCACGGATAGCGGGAGTCGTAAACACCGGGGAGCTGTTTTTT. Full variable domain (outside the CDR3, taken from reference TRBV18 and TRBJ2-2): NAGVMQNPRHLVRRRGQEARLRCSPMKGHSHVYWYRQLPEEGLKFMVYLQKENIIDESGMPKERFSAEFPKEGPSILRIQQVVRGDSAAYFCASPRIAGVVNTGELFFGEGSRLTVL.

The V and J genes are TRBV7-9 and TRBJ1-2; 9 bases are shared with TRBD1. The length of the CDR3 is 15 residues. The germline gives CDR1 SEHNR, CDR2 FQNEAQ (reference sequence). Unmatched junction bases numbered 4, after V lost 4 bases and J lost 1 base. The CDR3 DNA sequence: TGTGCCAGCAGCTATCGGACAGGGGTTAACTATGGCTACACCTTC. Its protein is CASSYRTGVNYGYTF.

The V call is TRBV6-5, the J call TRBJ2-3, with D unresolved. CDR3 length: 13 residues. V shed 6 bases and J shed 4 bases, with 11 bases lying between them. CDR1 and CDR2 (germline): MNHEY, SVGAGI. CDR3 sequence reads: CASRLTHSDTQYF. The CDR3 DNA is TGTGCCAGCAGATTGACTCACTCAGATACGCAGTATTTT.

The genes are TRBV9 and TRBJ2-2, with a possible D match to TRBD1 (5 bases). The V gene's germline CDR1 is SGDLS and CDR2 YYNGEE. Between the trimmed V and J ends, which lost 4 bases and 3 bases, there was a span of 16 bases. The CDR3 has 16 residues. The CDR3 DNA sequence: TGTGCCAGCAGCCCCCGTTTGGGGCCGGACACCGGGGAGCTGTTTTTT. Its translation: CASSPRLGPDTGELFF.

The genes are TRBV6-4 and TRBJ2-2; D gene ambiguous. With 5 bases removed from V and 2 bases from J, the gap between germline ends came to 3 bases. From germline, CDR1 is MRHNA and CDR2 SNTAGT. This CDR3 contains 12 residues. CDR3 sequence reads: CASSSNTGELFF. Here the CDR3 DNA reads TGTGCCAGCAGTTCAAACACCGGGGAGCTGTTTTTT.

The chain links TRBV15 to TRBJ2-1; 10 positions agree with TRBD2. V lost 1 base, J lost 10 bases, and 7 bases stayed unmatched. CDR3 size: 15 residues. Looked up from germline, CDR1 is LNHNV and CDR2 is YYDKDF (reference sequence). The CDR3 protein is CATSRGVAGGPEQFF. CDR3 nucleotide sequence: TGTGCCACCAGCAGAGGGGTAGCGGGGGGCCCCGAGCAGTTCTTC.

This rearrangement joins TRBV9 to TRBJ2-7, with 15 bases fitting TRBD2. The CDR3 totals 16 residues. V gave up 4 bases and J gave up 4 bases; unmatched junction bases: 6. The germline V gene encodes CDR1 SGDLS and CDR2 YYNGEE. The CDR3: CASSPGTSGRPYEQYF. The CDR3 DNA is TGTGCCAGCAGCCCAGGGACTAGCGGGAGGCCGTACGAGCAGTACTTC. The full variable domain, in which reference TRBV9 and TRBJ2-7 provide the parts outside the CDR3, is DSGVTQTPKHLITATGQRVTLRCSPRSGDLSVYWYQQSLDQGLQFLIQYYNGEERAKGNILERFSAQQFPDLHSELNLSSLELGDSALYFCASSPGTSGRPYEQYFGPGTRLTVT.

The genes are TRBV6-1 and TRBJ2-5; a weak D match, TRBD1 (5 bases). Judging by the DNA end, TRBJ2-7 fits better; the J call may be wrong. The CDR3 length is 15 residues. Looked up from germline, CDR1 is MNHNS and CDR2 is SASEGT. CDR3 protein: CASSEVLGASYEQYF. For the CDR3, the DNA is TGTGCCAGCAGTGAAGTGCTAGGGGCCTCCTACGAGCAGTACTTC.

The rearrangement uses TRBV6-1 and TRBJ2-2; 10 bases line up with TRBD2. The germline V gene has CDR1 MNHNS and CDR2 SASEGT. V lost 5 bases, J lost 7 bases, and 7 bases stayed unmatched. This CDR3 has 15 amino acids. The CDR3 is CASSSLAGVVGELFF. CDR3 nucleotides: TGTGCCAGCAGTTCCCTAGCGGGAGTTGTCGGGGAGCTGTTTTTT.

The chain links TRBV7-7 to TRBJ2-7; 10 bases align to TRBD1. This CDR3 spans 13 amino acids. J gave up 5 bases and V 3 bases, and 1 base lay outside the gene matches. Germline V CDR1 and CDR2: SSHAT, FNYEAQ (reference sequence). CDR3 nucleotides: TGTGCCAGCAGCTTGGACAGGGGGGACGAGCAGTACTTC. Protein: CASSLDRGDEQYF.

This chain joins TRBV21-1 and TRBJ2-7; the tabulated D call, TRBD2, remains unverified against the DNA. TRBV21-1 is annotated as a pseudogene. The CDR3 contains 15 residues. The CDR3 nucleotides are TGTGCCAGCAGCAAACACGCTCGGACTGCCTACGAGCAGTACTTC. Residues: CASSKHARTAYEQYF.

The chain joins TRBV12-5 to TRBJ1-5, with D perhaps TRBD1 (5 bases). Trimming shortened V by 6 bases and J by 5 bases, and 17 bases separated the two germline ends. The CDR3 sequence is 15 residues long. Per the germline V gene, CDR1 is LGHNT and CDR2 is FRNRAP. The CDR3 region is CASGLRTGWDQPQHF. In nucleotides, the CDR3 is TGTGCTAGTGGCCTTCGTACAGGCTGGGATCAGCCCCAGCATTTT.

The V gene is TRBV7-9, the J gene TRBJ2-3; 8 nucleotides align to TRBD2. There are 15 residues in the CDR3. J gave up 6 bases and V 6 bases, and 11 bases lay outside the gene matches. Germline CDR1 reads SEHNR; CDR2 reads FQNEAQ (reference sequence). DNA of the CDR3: TGTGCCAGCAGACGCGGACTAGCCGGTGCGGATACGCAGTATTTT. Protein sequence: CASRRGLAGADTQYF.

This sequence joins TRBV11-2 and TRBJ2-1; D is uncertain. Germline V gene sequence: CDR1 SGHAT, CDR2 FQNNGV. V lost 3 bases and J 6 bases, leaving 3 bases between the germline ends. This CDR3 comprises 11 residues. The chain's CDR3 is CASSLANEQFF. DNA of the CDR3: TGTGCCAGCAGCTTGGCCAATGAGCAGTTCTTC.

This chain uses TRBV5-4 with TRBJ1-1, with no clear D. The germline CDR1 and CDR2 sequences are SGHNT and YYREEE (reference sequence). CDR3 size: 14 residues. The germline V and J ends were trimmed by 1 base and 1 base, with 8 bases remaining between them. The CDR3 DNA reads TGTGCCAGCAGCTTGACCTCGCGGAACACTGAAGCTTTCTTT. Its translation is CASSLTSRNTEAFF.

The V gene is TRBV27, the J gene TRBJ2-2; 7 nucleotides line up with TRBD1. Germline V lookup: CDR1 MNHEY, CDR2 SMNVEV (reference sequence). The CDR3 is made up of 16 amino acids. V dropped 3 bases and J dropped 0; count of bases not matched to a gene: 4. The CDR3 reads CASSFSGTANTGELFF. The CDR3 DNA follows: TGTGCCAGCAGTTTCTCCGGGACAGCGAACACCGGGGAGCTGTTTTTT.

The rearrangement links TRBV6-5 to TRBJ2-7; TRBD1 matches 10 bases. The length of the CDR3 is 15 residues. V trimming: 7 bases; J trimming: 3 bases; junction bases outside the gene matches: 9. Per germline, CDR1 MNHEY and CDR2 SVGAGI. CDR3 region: CASTVMGTGDYEQYF. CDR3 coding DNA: TGTGCCAGCACCGTTATGGGGACAGGGGACTACGAGCAGTACTTC.

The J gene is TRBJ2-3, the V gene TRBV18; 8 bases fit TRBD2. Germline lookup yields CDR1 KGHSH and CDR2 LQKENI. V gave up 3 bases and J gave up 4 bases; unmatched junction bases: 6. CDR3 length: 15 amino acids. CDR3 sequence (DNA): TGTGCCAGCTCACCGGGACTAGGATATTCAGATACGCAGTATTTT. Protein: CASSPGLGYSDTQYF.

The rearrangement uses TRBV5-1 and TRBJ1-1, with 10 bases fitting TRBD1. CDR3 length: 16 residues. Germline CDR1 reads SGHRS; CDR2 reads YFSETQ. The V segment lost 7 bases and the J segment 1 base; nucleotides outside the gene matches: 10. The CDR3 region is CASDTGTGDPNTEAFF. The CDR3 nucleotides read TGCGCCAGCGACACCGGGACAGGGGACCCGAACACTGAAGCTTTCTTT.

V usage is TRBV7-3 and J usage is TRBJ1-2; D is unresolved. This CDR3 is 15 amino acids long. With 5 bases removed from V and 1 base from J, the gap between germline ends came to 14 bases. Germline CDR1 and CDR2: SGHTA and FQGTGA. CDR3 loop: CASSPRAGLNYGYTF. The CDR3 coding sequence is TGTGCCAGCAGCCCGAGGGCGGGCCTTAACTATGGCTACACCTTC.

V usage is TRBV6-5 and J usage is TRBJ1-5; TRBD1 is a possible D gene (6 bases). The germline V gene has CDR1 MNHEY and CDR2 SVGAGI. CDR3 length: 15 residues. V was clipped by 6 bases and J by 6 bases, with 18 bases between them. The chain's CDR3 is CASSLQQGTGQPQHF. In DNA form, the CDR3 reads TGTGCCAGCAGCCTGCAACAGGGCACCGGTCAGCCCCAGCATTTT.

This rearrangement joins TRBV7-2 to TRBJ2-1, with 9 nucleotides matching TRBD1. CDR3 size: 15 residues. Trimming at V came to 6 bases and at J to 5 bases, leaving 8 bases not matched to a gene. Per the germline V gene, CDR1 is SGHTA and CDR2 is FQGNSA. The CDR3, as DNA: TGTGCCAGCAGAATGGGACAGGGCGTCCACAATGAGCAGTTCTTC. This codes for CASRMGQGVHNEQFF. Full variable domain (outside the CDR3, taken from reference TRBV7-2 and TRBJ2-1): GAGVSQSPSNKVTEKGKDVELRCDPISGHTALYWYRQSLGQGLEFLIYFQGNSAPDKSGLPSDRFSAERTGGSVSTLTIQRTQQEDSAVYLCASRMGQGVHNEQFFGPGTRLTVL.

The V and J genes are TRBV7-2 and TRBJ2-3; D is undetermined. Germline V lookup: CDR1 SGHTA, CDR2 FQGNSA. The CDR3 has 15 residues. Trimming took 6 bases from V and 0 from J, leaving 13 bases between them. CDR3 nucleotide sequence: TGTGCCAGCAGTACACGGAGAACTAGCACAGATACGCAGTATTTT. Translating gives CASSTRRTSTDTQYF.

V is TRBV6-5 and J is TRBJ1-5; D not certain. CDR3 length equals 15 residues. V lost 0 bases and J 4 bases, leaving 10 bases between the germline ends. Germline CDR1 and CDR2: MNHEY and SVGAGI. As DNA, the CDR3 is TGTGCCAGCAGTTACTCGGCAGGCCGGAATCAGCCCCAGCATTTT. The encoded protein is CASSYSAGRNQPQHF.

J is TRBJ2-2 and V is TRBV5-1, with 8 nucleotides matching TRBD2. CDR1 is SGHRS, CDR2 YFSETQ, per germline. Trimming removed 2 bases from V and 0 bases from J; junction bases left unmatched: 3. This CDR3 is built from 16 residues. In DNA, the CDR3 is TGCGCCAGCAGCTTAATAGCGGGACCGAACACCGGGGAGCTGTTTTTT. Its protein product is CASSLIAGPNTGELFF.

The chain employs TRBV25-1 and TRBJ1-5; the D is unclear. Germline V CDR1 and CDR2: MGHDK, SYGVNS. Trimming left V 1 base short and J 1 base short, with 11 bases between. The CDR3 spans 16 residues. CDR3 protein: CASSESEGGSNQPQHF. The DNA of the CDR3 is TGTGCCAGCAGTGAATCTGAGGGAGGAAGCAATCAGCCCCAGCATTTT.

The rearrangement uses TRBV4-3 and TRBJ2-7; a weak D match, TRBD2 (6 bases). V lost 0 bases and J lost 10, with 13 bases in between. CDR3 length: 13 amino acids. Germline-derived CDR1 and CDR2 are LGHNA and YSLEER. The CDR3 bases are TGCGCCAGCAGCCAAGACGGCTGGAGGGAACAGTACTTC. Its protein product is CASSQDGWREQYF.